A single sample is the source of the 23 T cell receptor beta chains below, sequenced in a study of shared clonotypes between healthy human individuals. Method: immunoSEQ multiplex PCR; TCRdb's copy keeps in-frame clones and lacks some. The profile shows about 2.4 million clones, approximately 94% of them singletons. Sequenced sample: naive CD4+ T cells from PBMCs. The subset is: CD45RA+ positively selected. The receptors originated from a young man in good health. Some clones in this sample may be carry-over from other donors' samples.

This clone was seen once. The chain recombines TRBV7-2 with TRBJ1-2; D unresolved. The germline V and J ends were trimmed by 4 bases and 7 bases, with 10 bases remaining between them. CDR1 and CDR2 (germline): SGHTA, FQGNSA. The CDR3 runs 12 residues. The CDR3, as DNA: TGTGCCAGCAGCTCATTGCAGCGTGGCTACACCTTC. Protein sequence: CASSSLQRGYTF.

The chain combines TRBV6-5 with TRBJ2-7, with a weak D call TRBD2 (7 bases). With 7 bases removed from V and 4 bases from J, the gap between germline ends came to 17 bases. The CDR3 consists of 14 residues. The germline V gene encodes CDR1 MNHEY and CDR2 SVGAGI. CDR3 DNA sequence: TGTGCCAGCAATCCTGTCGGGGGGCCATACGAGCAGTACTTC. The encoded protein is CASNPVGGPYEQYF.

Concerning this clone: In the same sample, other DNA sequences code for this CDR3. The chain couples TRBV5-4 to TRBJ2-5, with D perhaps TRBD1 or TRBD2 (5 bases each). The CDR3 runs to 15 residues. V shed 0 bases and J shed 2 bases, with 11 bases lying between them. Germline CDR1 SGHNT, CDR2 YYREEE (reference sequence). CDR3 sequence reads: CASSLGGSGQETQYF. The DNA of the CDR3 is TGTGCCAGCAGCTTGGGGGGGTCCGGGCAAGAGACCCAGTACTTC.

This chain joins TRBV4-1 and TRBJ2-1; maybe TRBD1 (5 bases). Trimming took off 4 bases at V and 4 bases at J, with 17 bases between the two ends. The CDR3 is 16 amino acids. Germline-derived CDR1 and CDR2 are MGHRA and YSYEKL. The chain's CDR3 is CASSRVGAWEYNEQFF. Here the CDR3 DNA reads TGCGCCAGCAGCCGAGTAGGGGCCTGGGAATACAATGAGCAGTTCTTC.

CDR3 coding DNA: TGTGCCAGCAGCTTAACACACCCGGGACGGCAGTACTTC. Translating gives CASSLTHPGRQYF. The chain carries TRBV7-3 and TRBJ2-7; D possibly matches TRBD1 or TRBD2 (5 bases each). The CDR3 runs to 13 residues. Trimming took 0 bases from V and 9 from J, leaving 12 bases between them. Per germline, CDR1 SGHTA and CDR2 FQGTGA.

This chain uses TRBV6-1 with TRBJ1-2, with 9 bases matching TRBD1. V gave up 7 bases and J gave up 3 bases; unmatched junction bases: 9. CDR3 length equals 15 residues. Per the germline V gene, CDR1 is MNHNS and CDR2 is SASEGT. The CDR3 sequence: CASNSPRTGDYGYTF. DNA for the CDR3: TGTGCCAGCAACTCCCCCCGGACAGGGGACTATGGCTACACCTTC.

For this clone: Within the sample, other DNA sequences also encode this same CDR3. This chain's CDR3 is CASSLAGGSTGELFF. In DNA, the CDR3 is TGTGCCAGCAGTTTAGCGGGAGGCAGCACCGGGGAGCTGTTTTTT. This rearrangement joins TRBV28 to TRBJ2-2, with 8 bases that match TRBD2. The CDR3 length is 15 residues. With V trimmed by 2 bases and J by 4 bases, 3 bases remained unmatched. Germline V CDR1 and CDR2: MDHEN, SYDVKM.

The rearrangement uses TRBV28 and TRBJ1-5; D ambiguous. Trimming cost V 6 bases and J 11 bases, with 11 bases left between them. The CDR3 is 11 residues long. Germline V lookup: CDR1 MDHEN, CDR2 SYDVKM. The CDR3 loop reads CASRLDGAQHF. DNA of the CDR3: TGTGCCAGCAGACTAGACGGGGCCCAGCATTTT.

The DNA for the CDR3 is TGTGCCAGCAGCCGACAGGGCAATCAGCCCCAGCATTTT. This encodes CASSRQGNQPQHF. J is TRBJ1-5 and V is TRBV27, with D possibly being TRBD1 (6 bases). CDR1 is MNHEY, CDR2 SMNVEV, per germline (reference sequence). Trimming took off 6 bases at V and 2 bases at J, with 8 bases between the two ends. The CDR3 is made up of 13 amino acids.

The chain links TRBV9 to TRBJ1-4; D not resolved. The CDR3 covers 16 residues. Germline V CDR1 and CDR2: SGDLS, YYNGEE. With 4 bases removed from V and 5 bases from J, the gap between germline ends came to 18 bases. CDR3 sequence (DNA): TGTGCCAGCAGCCCCCGACCGGCGGATTCCAATGAAAAACTGTTTTTT. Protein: CASSPRPADSNEKLFF.

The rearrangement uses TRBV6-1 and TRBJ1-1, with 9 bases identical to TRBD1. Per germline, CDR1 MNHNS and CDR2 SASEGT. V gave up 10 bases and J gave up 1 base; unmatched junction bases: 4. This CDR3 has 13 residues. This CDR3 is CATGTGPNTEAFF. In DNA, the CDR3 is TGTGCCACCGGGACAGGGCCGAACACTGAAGCTTTCTTT.

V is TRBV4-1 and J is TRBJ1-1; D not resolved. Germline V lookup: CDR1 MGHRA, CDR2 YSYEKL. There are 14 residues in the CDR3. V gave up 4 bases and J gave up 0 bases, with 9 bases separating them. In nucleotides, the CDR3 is TGCGCCAGCAGCCCACGTAACATGAACACTGAAGCTTTCTTT. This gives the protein CASSPRNMNTEAFF.

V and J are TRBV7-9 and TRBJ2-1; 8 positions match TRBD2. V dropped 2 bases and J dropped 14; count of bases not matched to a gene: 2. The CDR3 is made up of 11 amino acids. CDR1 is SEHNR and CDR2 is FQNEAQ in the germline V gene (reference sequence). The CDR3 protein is CASSLLREEFF. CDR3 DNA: TGTGCCAGCAGCTTATTGCGGGAGGAGTTCTTC.

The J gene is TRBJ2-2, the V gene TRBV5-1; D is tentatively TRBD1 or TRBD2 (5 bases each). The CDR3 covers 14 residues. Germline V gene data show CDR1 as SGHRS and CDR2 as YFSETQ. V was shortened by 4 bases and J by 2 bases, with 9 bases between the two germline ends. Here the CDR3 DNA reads TGCGCCAGCAGCCCCGGGGACAACACCGGGGAGCTGTTTTTT. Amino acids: CASSPGDNTGELFF.

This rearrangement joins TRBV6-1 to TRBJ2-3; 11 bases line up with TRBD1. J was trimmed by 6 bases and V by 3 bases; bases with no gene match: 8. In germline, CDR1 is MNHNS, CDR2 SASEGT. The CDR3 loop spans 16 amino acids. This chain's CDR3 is CASSDGTGGVWDTQYF. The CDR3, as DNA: TGTGCCAGCAGTGACGGGACAGGGGGGGTCTGGGATACGCAGTATTTT.

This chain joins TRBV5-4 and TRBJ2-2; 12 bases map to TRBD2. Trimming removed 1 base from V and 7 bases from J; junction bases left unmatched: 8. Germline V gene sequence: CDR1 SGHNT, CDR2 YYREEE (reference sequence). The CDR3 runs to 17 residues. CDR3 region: CASSLSGRLAGVGELFF. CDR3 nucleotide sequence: TGTGCCAGCAGCTTGTCGGGCCGACTAGCGGGAGTCGGGGAGCTGTTTTTT.

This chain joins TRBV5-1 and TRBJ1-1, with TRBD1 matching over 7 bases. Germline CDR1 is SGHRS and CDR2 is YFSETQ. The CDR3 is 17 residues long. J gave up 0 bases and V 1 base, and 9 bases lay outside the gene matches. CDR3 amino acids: CASSLILGTEMNTEAFF. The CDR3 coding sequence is TGCGCCAGCAGCTTGATTCTTGGGACAGAAATGAACACTGAAGCTTTCTTT.

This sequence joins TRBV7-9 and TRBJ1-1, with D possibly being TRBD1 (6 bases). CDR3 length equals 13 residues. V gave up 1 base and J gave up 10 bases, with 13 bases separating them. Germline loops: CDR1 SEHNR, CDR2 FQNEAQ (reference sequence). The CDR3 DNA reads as TGTGCCAGCAGCTTAGAGGCACAGGGTATAGCTTTCTTT. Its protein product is CASSLEAQGIAFF.

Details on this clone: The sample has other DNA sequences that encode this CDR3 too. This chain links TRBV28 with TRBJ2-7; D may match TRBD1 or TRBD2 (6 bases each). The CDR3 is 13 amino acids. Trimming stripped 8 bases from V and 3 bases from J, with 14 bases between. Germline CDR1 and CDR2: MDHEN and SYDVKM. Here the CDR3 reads CASRAGGVYEQYF. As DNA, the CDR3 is TGTGCCAGCCGGGCCGGGGGCGTCTACGAGCAGTACTTC.

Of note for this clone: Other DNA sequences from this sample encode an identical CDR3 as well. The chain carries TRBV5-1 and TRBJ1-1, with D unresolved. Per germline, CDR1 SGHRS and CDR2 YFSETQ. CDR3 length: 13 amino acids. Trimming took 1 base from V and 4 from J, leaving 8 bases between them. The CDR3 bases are TGCGCCAGCAGCTTGCTGGGGTCCACTGAAGCTTTCTTT. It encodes CASSLLGSTEAFF.

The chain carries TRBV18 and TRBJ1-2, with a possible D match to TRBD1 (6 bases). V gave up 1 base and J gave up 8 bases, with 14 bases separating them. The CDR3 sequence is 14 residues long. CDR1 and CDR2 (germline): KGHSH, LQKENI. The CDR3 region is CASSPLGGARGYTF. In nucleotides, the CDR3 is TGTGCCAGCTCACCACTTGGGGGCGCGAGGGGCTACACCTTC.

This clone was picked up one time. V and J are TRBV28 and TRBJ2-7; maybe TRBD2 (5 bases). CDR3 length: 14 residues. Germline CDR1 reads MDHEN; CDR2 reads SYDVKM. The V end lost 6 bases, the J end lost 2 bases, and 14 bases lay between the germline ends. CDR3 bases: TGTGCCAGCAGGTTCTCTAGCTCAACCTACGAGCAGTACTTC. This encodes CASRFSSSTYEQYF.

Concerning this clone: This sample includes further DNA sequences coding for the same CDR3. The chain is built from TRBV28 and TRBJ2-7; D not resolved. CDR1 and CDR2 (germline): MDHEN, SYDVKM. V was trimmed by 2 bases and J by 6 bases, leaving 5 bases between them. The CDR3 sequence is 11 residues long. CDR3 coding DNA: TGTGCCAGCAGTTTAGTTCTCGAGCAGTACTTC. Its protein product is CASSLVLEQYF.